The subject of this entry is one T cell receptor (beta chain). The junction departs from the called germline gene at one end, perhaps through a read error. This sample is part of a study of T-cell memory formation after mild COVID-19. TCRdb used MiXCR to reprocess the 5' RACE reads, holding one entry per CDR3 protein. The sample lists about 140,000 distinct CDR3 sequences, 13% to 15% occurring once. The germline V gene has CDR1 SSHAT and CDR2 FNYEAQ (reference sequence). The CDR3 has 18 amino acids. This receptor was identified in an adult woman who had mild COVID-19 (a few samples of this study predate the infection). Cell type and time point are not known. The chain has TRBV7-7 and TRBJ2-1, with 14 bases fitting TRBD2. Sequencing used PBMCs or a T cell subset sorted from them (not recorded which). The CDR3 bases are TGTGCTAGCAGCTGGGGACTAGCGGGAGAGTCGGGGAGGAATGAGCAGTTCTTC. It translates to CASSWGLAGESGRNEQFF.